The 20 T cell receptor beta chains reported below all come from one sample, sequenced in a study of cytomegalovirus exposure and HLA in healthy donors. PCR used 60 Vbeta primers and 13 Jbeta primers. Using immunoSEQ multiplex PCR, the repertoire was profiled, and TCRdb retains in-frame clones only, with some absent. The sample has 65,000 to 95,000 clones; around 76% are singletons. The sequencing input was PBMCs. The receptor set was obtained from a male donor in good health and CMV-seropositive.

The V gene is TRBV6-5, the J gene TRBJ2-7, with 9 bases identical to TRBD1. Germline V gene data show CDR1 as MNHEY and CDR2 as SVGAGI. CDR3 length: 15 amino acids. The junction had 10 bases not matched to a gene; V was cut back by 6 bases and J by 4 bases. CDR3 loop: CASRRAGQGTYEQYF. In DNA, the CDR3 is TGTGCCAGCAGACGGGCGGGACAGGGAACATACGAGCAGTACTTC.

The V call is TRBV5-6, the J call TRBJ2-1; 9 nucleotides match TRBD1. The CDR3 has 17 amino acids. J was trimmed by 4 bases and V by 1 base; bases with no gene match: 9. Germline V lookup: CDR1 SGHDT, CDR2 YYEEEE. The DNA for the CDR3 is TGTGCCAGCAGCTTGTTCAGGACAGGGGTTCCTTACAATGAGCAGTTCTTC. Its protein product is CASSLFRTGVPYNEQFF.

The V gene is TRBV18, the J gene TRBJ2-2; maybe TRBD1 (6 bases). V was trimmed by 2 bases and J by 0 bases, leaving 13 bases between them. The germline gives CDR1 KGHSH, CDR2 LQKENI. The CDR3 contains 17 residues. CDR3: CASSPIARGPNTGELFF. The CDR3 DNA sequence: TGTGCCAGCTCACCAATCGCCAGGGGTCCGAACACCGGGGAGCTGTTTTTT. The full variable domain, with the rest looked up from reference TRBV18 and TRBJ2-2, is NAGVMQNPRHLVRRRGQEARLRCSPMKGHSHVYWYRQLPEEGLKFMVYLQKENIIDESGMPKERFSAEFPKEGPSILRIQQVVRGDSAAYFCASSPIARGPNTGELFFGEGSRLTVL.

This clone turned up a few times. This CDR3 is CASSLAGTGNTEAFF. CDR3 nucleotide sequence: TGCGCCAGCAGCTTGGCCGGTACAGGGAACACTGAAGCTTTCTTT. The chain joins TRBV5-1 to TRBJ1-1; D is possibly TRBD1 (5 bases). V gave up 0 bases and J gave up 1 base, with 10 bases separating them. Per the germline V gene, CDR1 is SGHRS and CDR2 is YFSETQ. The CDR3 sequence is 15 residues long.

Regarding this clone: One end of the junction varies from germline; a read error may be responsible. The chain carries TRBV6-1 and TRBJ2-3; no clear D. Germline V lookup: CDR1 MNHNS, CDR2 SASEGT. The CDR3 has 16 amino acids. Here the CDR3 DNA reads TGTGCCAGCAGCGAAGACGGTTTTTTTAGCACAGATACGCAGTATTTT. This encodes CASSEDGFFSTDTQYF.

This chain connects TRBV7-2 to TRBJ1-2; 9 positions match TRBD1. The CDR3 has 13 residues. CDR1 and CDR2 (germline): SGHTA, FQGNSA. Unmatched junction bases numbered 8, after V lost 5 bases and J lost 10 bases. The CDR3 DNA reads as TGTGCCAGCAGCGCACCGGGACAGGGATCCTACACCTTC. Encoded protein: CASSAPGQGSYTF.

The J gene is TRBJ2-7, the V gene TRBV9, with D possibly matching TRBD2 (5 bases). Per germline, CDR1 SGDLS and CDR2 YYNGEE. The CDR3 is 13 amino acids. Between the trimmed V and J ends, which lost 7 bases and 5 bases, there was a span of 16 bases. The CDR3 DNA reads TGTGCCAGCTCCGGGATTCAGGCCAACGAGCAGTACTTC. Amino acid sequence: CASSGIQANEQYF.

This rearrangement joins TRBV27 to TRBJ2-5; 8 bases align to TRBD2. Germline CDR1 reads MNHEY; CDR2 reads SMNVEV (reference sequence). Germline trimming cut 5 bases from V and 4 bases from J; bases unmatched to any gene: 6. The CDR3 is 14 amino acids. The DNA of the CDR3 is TGTGCCAGCAGTCCATTAGCGGGACGAGAGACCCAGTACTTC. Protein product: CASSPLAGRETQYF.

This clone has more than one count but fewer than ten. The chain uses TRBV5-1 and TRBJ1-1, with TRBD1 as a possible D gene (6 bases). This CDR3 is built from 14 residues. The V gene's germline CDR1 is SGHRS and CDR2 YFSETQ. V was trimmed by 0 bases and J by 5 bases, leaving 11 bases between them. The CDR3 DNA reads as TGCGCCAGCAGCTTGGCAGGCAGGGGAACTGAAGCTTTCTTT. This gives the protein CASSLAGRGTEAFF.

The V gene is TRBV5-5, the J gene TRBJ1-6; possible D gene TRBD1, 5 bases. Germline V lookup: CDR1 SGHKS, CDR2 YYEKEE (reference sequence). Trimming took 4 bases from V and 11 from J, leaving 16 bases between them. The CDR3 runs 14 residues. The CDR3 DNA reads TGTGCCAGCAGCCCCGGGACTAAAAGCACACCCCTCCACTTT. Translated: CASSPGTKSTPLHF. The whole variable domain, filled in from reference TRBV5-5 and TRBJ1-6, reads DAGVTQSPTHLIKTRGQQVTLRCSPISGHKSVSWYQQVLGQGPQFIFQYYEKEERGRGNFPDRFSARQFPNYSSELNVNALLLGDSALYLCASSPGTKSTPLHFGNGTRLTVT.

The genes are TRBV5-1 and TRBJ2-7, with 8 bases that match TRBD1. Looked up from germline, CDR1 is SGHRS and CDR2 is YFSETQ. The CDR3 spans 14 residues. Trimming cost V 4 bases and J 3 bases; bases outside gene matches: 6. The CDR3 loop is CASSTGTGGYEQYF. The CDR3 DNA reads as TGCGCCAGCAGCACCGGGACAGGAGGCTACGAGCAGTACTTC.

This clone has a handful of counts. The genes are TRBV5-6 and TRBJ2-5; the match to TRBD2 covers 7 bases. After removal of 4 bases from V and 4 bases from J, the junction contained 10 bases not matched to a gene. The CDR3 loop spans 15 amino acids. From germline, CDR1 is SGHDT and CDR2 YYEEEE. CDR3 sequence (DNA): TGTGCCAGCAGCCCGTGGGGAGGGGCCGGAGAGACCCAGTACTTC. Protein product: CASSPWGGAGETQYF.

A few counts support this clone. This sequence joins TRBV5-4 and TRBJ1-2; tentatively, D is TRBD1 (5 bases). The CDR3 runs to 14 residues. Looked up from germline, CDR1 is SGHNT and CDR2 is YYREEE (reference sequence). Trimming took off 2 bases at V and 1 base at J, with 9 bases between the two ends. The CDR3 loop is CASSFLGDNYGYTF. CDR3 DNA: TGTGCCAGCAGCTTCCTAGGGGATAACTATGGCTACACCTTC.

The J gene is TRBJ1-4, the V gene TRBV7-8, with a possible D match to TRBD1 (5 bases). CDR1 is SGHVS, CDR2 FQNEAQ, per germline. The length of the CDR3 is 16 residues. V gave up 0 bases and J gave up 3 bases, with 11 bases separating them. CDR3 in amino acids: CASSLAYGGANEKLFF. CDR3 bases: TGTGCCAGCAGCTTAGCGTACGGGGGGGCTAATGAAAAACTGTTTTTT. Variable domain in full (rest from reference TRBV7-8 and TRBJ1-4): GAGVSQSPRYKVAKRGQDVALRCDPISGHVSLFWYQQALGQGPEFLTYFQNEAQLDKSGLPSDRFFAERPEGSVSTLKIQRTQQEDSAVYLCASSLAYGGANEKLFFGSGTQLSVL.

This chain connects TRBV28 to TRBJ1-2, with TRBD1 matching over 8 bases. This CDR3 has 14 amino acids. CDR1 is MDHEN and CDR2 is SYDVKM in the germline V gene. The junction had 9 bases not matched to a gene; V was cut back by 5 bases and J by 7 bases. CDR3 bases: TGTGCCAGCAGTCCGTCGGACAGGGTCCGTGGCTACACCTTC. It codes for CASSPSDRVRGYTF.

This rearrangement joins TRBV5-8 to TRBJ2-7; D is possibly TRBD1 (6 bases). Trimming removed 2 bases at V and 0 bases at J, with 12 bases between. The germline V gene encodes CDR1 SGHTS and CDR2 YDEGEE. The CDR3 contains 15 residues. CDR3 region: CASSLHRVNSYEQYF. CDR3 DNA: TGTGCCAGCAGCTTACACAGGGTTAACTCCTACGAGCAGTACTTC.

Here the CDR3 reads CASSRTSFKDTQYF. CDR3 DNA: TGTGCCAGCAGCCGGACTAGTTTCAAAGATACGCAGTATTTT. The chain is built from TRBV7-2 and TRBJ2-3; 7 nucleotides align to TRBD2. Germline-derived CDR1 and CDR2 are SGHTA and FQGNSA. The CDR3 has 14 residues. V gave up 5 bases and J gave up 5 bases; unmatched junction bases: 7.

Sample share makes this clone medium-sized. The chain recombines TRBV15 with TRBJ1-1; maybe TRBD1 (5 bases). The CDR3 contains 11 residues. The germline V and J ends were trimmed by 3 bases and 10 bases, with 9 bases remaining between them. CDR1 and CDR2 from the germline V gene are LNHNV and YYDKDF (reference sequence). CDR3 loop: CATSSLGPAFF. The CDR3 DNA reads TGTGCCACCAGCAGTTTGGGGCCAGCTTTCTTT.

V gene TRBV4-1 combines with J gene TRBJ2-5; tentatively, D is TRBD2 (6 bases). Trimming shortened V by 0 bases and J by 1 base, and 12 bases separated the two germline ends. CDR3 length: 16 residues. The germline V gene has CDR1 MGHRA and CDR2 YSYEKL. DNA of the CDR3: TGCGCCAGCAGCCAAGAACCCTGGACTACCCAAGAGACCCAGTACTTC. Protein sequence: CASSQEPWTTQETQYF.

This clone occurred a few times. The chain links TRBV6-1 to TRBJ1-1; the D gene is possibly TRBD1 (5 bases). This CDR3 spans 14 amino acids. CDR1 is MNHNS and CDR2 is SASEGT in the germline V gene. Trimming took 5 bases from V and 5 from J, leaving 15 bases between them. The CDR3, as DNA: TGTGCCAGCAGTCCTTGGGGCAGCCCGACTGAAGCTTTCTTT. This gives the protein CASSPWGSPTEAFF.